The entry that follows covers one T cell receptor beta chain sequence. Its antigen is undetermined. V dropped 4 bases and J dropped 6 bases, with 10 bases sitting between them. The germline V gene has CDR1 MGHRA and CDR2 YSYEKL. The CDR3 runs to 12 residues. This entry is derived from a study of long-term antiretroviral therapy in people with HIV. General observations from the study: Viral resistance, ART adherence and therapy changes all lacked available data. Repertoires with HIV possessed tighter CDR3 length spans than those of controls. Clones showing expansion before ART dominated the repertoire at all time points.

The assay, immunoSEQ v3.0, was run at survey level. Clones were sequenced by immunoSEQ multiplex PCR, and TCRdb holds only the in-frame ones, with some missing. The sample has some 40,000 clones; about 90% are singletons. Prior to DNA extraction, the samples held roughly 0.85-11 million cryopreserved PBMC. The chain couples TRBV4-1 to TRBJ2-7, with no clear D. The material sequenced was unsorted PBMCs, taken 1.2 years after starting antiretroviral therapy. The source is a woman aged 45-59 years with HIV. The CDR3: CASSPDGAEQYF. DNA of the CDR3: TGCGCCAGCAGCCCTGATGGTGCCGAGCAGTACTTC.